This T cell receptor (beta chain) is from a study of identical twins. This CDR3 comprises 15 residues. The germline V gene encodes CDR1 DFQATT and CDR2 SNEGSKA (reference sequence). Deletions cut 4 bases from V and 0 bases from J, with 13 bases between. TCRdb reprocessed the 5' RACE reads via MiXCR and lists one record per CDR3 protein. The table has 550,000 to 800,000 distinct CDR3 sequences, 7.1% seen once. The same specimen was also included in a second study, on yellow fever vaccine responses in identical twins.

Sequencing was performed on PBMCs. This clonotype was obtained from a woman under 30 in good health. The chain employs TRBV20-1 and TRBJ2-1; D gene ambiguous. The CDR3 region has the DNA TGCAGTGCTACCACGGCCGGTTTCTCCTACAATGAGCAGTTCTTC. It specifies CSATTAGFSYNEQFF.